The 27 T cell receptor beta chains presented below share a single source sample, sequenced in a study of human T cells and chemical hapten exposure. The sample's time point: patch test 1, 2 weeks after DPC sensitization. Specified treatment: therapeutic diphenylcyclopropenone sensitization with weekly scalp DPC. TCRdb called the RACE reads again in MiXCR, with one record for every CDR3 protein. This sample yields tens of thousands of distinct CDR3 sequences, of which about 10% are seen a single time; around 4.2% belongs to the top ten. The sequences come from whole blood, collected in connection with sensitization to the hapten diphenylcyclopropenone (DPC). The receptors derive from a woman aged 45-65 years with alopecia areata. Some clones in this sample may be carry-over from other donors' samples.

This clonotype occurred many times. The chain is built from TRBV25-1 and TRBJ2-1; 7 nucleotides line up with TRBD1. CDR1 is MGHDK, CDR2 SYGVNS, per germline. CDR3 length: 11 residues. The trim removed 3 bases at V and 14 bases at J, leaving 4 bases unmatched. This chain's CDR3 is CASSDYDREFF. The CDR3 DNA follows: TGTGCCAGCAGTGATTACGACAGGGAGTTCTTC.

The chain links TRBV7-2 to TRBJ2-3; 9 nucleotides match TRBD2. The CDR3 loop spans 15 amino acids. The junction had 4 bases not matched to a gene; V was cut back by 2 bases and J by 4 bases. Germline V gene sequence: CDR1 SGHTA, CDR2 FQGNSA. The CDR3 spells CASSLTAGGSDTQYF. CDR3 coding DNA: TGTGCCAGCAGCTTAACAGCGGGAGGATCAGATACGCAGTATTTT.

This clonotype was found many times. This chain links TRBV7-2 with TRBJ1-6; tentative D call: TRBD1 (5 bases). V gave up 4 bases and J gave up 8 bases, with 15 bases separating them. Germline CDR1 SGHTA, CDR2 FQGNSA. The CDR3 runs to 15 residues. CDR3 nucleotides: TGTGCCAGCAGCTATAGACAGTTAACTGATTCACCCCTCCACTTT. Encoded protein: CASSYRQLTDSPLHF.

The V and J genes are TRBV9 and TRBJ2-1, with 9 bases matching TRBD1. The length of the CDR3 is 13 residues. V lost 4 bases and J lost 8; bases outside the gene matches: 4. CDR1 and CDR2 (germline): SGDLS, YYNGEE. CDR3 residues: CASSPDRGHEQFF. CDR3 DNA sequence: TGTGCCAGCAGCCCGGACAGGGGCCATGAGCAGTTCTTC.

This sequence joins TRBV9 and TRBJ1-5; 9 positions match TRBD1. V was clipped by 2 bases and J by 10 bases; unmatched bases: 7. Germline lookup yields CDR1 SGDLS and CDR2 YYNGEE. The length of the CDR3 is 14 residues. The CDR3 region has the DNA TGTGCCAGCAGCGTGGGGGACAGGGAGCGTCCCCAGCATTTT. Translating it yields CASSVGDRERPQHF.

There are many counts of this clonotype. The rearrangement links TRBV18 to TRBJ2-6; no clear D. The germline V gene encodes CDR1 KGHSH and CDR2 LQKENI. The length of the CDR3 is 14 residues. V was shortened by 1 base and J by 3 bases, with 4 bases between the two germline ends. The CDR3 reads CASSPLGGANVLTF. In DNA, the CDR3 is TGTGCCAGCTCACCACTTGGTGGGGCCAACGTCCTGACTTTC. Supplemented by reference TRBV18 and TRBJ2-6, the full variable domain reads NAGVMQNPRHLVRRRGQEARLRCSPMKGHSHVYWYRQLPEEGLKFMVYLQKENIIDESGMPKERFSAEFPKEGPSILRIQQVVRGDSAAYFCASSPLGGANVLTFGAGSRLTVL.

This clonotype was seen only a few times. The rearrangement uses TRBV6-6 and TRBJ2-1; no clear D. CDR1 is MNHNY, CDR2 SVGAGI, per germline (reference sequence). The CDR3 consists of 12 residues. V gave up 5 bases and J gave up 8 bases, with 10 bases separating them. The DNA of the CDR3 is TGTGCCAGCAGTCCGTGGAAAGATGAGCAGTTCTTC. Translated: CASSPWKDEQFF.

V usage is TRBV5-1 and J usage is TRBJ2-1; unclear D gene. The V end lost 5 bases, the J end lost 2 bases, and 14 bases lay between the germline ends. The germline CDR1 and CDR2 sequences are SGHRS and YFSETQ. The length of the CDR3 is 15 residues. CDR3 loop: CASRGYSATYNEQFF. DNA of the CDR3: TGCGCCAGCAGAGGATACAGTGCTACCTACAATGAGCAGTTCTTC.

This clonotype was found a few times. The chain carries TRBV6-6 and TRBJ2-7, with 8 positions matching TRBD2. CDR1 is MNHNY and CDR2 is SVGAGI in the germline V gene (reference sequence). Trimming at V came to 5 bases and at J to 6 bases, leaving 9 bases not matched to a gene. The CDR3 length is 14 residues. The CDR3 bases are TGTGCCAGCAGTGCCGGAGCGGGAGTTAGCGAGCAGTACTTC. This encodes CASSAGAGVSEQYF.

This clonotype was recorded many times. In DNA, the CDR3 is TGCGCCAGCAGCCAAGATTATAGCGGACGCTACGAGCAGTACTTC. It codes for CASSQDYSGRYEQYF. V and J are TRBV4-3 and TRBJ2-7, with D possibly TRBD2 on 6 matching bases. Germline values: CDR1 LGHNA, CDR2 YSLEER. CDR3 length: 15 residues. With 0 bases removed from V and 3 bases from J, the gap between germline ends came to 12 bases.

Ten or more counts support this clonotype. The chain combines TRBV11-1 with TRBJ1-1, with TRBD1 identical over 7 bases. This CDR3 region has 16 residues. Germline V lookup: CDR1 SGHAT, CDR2 FQDESV (reference sequence). V was pared by 5 bases and J by 1 base, with 10 bases of the junction left unmatched. CDR3 nucleotides: TGTGCCAGCAGCCGACTAAGGACAGGTTCGAACACTGAAGCTTTCTTT. Protein sequence: CASSRLRTGSNTEAFF.

This clonotype has ten or more counts. This chain links TRBV7-2 with TRBJ1-5, with TRBD1 matching over 7 bases. The length of the CDR3 is 14 residues. Germline trimming cut 2 bases from V and 5 bases from J; bases unmatched to any gene: 3. Germline CDR1 is SGHTA and CDR2 is FQGNSA. CDR3 bases: TGTGCCAGCAGCTTAATAGGGGGCGATCAGCCCCAGCATTTT. As protein: CASSLIGGDQPQHF.

This clonotype was found a few times. The V gene is TRBV11-2, the J gene TRBJ1-2, with D unresolved. The CDR3 has 17 residues. Germline assignment: CDR1 SGHAT and CDR2 FQNNGV. V was clipped by 5 bases and J by 0 bases, with 19 bases between them. The CDR3 loop is CASSPTSRQAPNYGYTF. The CDR3 nucleotides are TGTGCCAGCAGCCCTACCTCCCGGCAGGCCCCTAACTATGGCTACACCTTC.

The chain is built from TRBV19 and TRBJ2-5; 8 bases are shared with TRBD1. Germline-derived CDR1 and CDR2 are LNHDA and SQIVND (reference sequence). This CDR3 has 13 residues. V lost 7 bases and J lost 5; bases outside the gene matches: 6. CDR3 in amino acids: CASKTGVSETQYF. CDR3 nucleotides: TGTGCCAGTAAGACAGGGGTCAGCGAGACCCAGTACTTC.

CDR3 residues: CASSGRGGSFTEAFF. DNA for the CDR3: TGTGCCAGCAGCGGGCGAGGGGGCTCCTTCACTGAAGCTTTCTTT. The J gene is TRBJ1-1, the V gene TRBV11-2, with 7 bases lining up with TRBD1. CDR3 length equals 15 residues. V lost 5 bases and J lost 4; bases outside the gene matches: 10. Germline CDR1 and CDR2: SGHAT and FQNNGV.

This clonotype was recorded many times. The genes are TRBV9 and TRBJ2-5; 9 nucleotides agree with TRBD2. J was trimmed by 5 bases and V by 0 bases; bases with no gene match: 8. Germline assignment: CDR1 SGDLS and CDR2 YYNGEE. The CDR3 contains 16 residues. For the CDR3, the DNA is TGTGCCAGCAGCGTAGCGCTAGCGGGATCTGTTGAGACCCAGTACTTC. Translating gives CASSVALAGSVETQYF.

This clonotype was seen ten or more times. The rearrangement joins TRBV7-2 to TRBJ2-6; 10 nucleotides match TRBD1. Unmatched junction bases numbered 7, after V lost 4 bases and J lost 1 base. Germline V gene data show CDR1 as SGHTA and CDR2 as FQGNSA. The CDR3 has 18 amino acids. Here the CDR3 reads CASSSGQGGFSGANVLTF. The CDR3 nucleotides read TGTGCCAGCAGCTCTGGACAGGGGGGATTTTCTGGGGCCAACGTCCTGACTTTC.

This clonotype appeared many times. The chain recombines TRBV7-8 with TRBJ1-4, with 9 bases identical to TRBD1. V dropped 5 bases and J dropped 8; count of bases not matched to a gene: 6. This CDR3 is 14 amino acids long. Germline-derived CDR1 and CDR2 are SGHVS and FQNEAQ. CDR3 sequence (DNA): TGTGCCAGCAGCCGGACAGGGGTCGAAGAAAAACTGTTTTTT. This translates into CASSRTGVEEKLFF.

This chain links TRBV6-5 with TRBJ1-5; 7 bases are shared with TRBD1. V dropped 6 bases and J dropped 6; count of bases not matched to a gene: 8. Germline CDR1 reads MNHEY; CDR2 reads SVGAGI. This CDR3 is 14 amino acids long. CDR3 amino acids: CASRGGGAGQPQHF. In DNA, the CDR3 is TGTGCCAGCAGGGGAGGGGGCGCCGGTCAGCCCCAGCATTTT.

This clonotype was seen a few times. This chain joins TRBV7-2 and TRBJ2-7, with D unclear. The CDR3 is 12 amino acids. Per germline, CDR1 SGHTA and CDR2 FQGNSA. V lost 5 bases, J lost 6 bases, and 11 bases lay in between. In DNA, the CDR3 is TGTGCCAGCAGCCACTTCGGCGGCGAGCAGTACTTC. This sequence encodes CASSHFGGEQYF. The full variable domain, its missing parts supplied by reference TRBV7-2 and TRBJ2-7, is GAGVSQSPSNKVTEKGKDVELRCDPISGHTALYWYRQSLGQGLEFLIYFQGNSAPDKSGLPSDRFSAERTGGSVSTLTIQRTQQEDSAVYLCASSHFGGEQYFGPGTRLTVT.

This clonotype was observed a handful of times. J is TRBJ1-4 and V is TRBV27, with unresolved D. V was trimmed by 3 bases and J by 0 bases, leaving 14 bases between them. Germline values: CDR1 MNHEY, CDR2 SMNVEV (reference sequence). The CDR3 has 17 amino acids. The CDR3 sequence: CASSFIGHKTTNEKLFF. CDR3 DNA sequence: TGTGCCAGCAGTTTTATCGGGCATAAGACAACTAATGAAAAACTGTTTTTT.

This clonotype was detected ten times or more. V gene TRBV2 combines with J gene TRBJ2-7; 14 nucleotides line up with TRBD2. The J segment lost 3 bases and the V segment lost 3 bases, leaving 4 bases of the junction unmatched. This CDR3 region has 16 residues. In germline, CDR1 is SNHLY, CDR2 FYNNEI. This chain's CDR3 is CASSDSGLAGGYEQYF. CDR3 nucleotide sequence: TGTGCCAGCAGTGATTCCGGACTAGCGGGAGGCTACGAGCAGTACTTC.

V is TRBV29-1 and J is TRBJ2-7, with 8 bases aligning to TRBD1. The CDR3 sequence is 14 residues long. Germline assignment: CDR1 SQVTM and CDR2 ANQGSEA. With 6 bases clipped from V and 2 bases from J, the junction kept 9 bases outside the gene matches. The CDR3 bases are TGCAGCGTCTCCCGGACAGGGAGTACCTACGAGCAGTACTTC. Translating it yields CSVSRTGSTYEQYF.

Only a few counts were recorded for this clonotype. This chain links TRBV7-6 with TRBJ1-1, with D maybe TRBD1 (5 bases). The V end lost 7 bases, the J end lost 3 bases, and 15 bases lay between the germline ends. This CDR3 has 14 residues. Per the germline V gene, CDR1 is SGHVS and CDR2 is FNYEAQ. The CDR3 bases are TGTGCCAGCAACCAACCCAGGGAAGACACTGAAGCTTTCTTT. Translating gives CASNQPREDTEAFF.

This clonotype was counted only a few times. The chain couples TRBV18 to TRBJ2-7, with TRBD1 matching 7 bases. Trimming removed 0 bases from V and 10 bases from J; junction bases left unmatched: 6. Germline CDR1 is KGHSH and CDR2 is LQKENI. This CDR3 is built from 13 residues. The CDR3 bases are TGTGCCAGCTCACCACCCGGACAGGCATCCCAGTACTTC. Translation gives CASSPPGQASQYF.

The chain uses TRBV18 and TRBJ2-7, with TRBD1 as a possible D gene (5 bases). The V gene lost 6 bases and the J gene lost 0 bases, with 9 bases spanning the gap. The CDR3 has 13 residues. CDR1 and CDR2 (germline): KGHSH, LQKENI. The CDR3 DNA is TGTGCCAGCTCCCAACAGGACTCCTACGAGCAGTACTTC. It encodes CASSQQDSYEQYF.

The table lists this clonotype with a few counts. J is TRBJ2-7 and V is TRBV30; no reliable D call. The CDR3 extends over 11 amino acids. Germline CDR1 is GTSNPN and CDR2 is SVGIG (reference sequence). The ends were cut back, 5 bases at V and 2 bases at J, with 7 bases in the middle. The CDR3 is CAWRSTYEQYF. CDR3 sequence (DNA): TGTGCCTGGCGCAGTACCTACGAGCAGTACTTC.